The 12 T cell receptor beta chains given below trace back to one sample, sequenced in a study of blood T cells in healthy people across ages. A second PCR of 7 to 11 cycles used a sample-barcoded 5' primer and a J-beta primer mix. TCRdb redid the calling of the 5' RACE reads with MiXCR, one entry per CDR3 protein. The repertoire has about a million distinct CDR3 sequences, roughly 50% of them found once; the top ten carry over 10%. Sequenced: blood. These receptors were collected from a man aged 30 to 39 in good health.

This clonotype has only a few counts. The gene calls are TRBV6-6 and TRBJ2-1; D ambiguous. The CDR3 covers 12 residues. Trimming left V 6 bases short and J 9 bases short, with 12 bases between. Germline V gives CDR1 MNHNY, CDR2 SVGAGI (reference sequence). CDR3 loop: CASSNQRAEQFF. Here the CDR3 DNA reads TGTGCCAGCAGCAACCAGCGAGCTGAGCAGTTCTTC.

The chain uses TRBV5-1 and TRBJ1-5; a possible D gene is TRBD1 (5 bases). Germline V gene sequence: CDR1 SGHRS, CDR2 YFSETQ. The CDR3 has 16 residues. V was trimmed by 7 bases and J by 5 bases, leaving 22 bases between them. The chain's CDR3 is CASGAGGGGGYQPQHF. The DNA for the CDR3 is TGCGCCAGCGGCGCGGGCGGGGGAGGTGGATATCAGCCCCAGCATTTT.

This clonotype occurred a few times. This sequence joins TRBV7-2 and TRBJ2-1; unclear D gene. CDR3 length equals 16 residues. Deletions cut 5 bases from V and 0 bases from J, with 14 bases between. Germline V gene data show CDR1 as SGHTA and CDR2 as FQGNSA. The CDR3 nucleotides read TGTGCCAGCAGCACCCGATCGCCGAGCTCCTACAATGAGCAGTTCTTC. Its translation is CASSTRSPSSYNEQFF.

This clonotype was seen a few times. Possible read error: a much larger clone is one base away. V is TRBV9 and J is TRBJ2-1; 8 positions agree with TRBD2. The DNA matches TRBJ2-7 better at its end, which makes the J call doubtful. There are 16 residues in the CDR3. The germline V gene encodes CDR1 SGDLS and CDR2 YYNGEE. The CDR3 region has the DNA TGTGCCAGCAGCGTAGGAGGCGGGGGGACCTACAATGAGCAGTACTTC. Translating gives CASSVGGGGTYNEQYF.

The rearrangement uses TRBV10-3 and TRBJ2-1; 8 positions agree with TRBD2. CDR1 is ENHRY and CDR2 is SYGVKD in the germline V gene. Trimming at V came to 3 bases and at J to 0 bases, leaving 13 bases not matched to a gene. The CDR3 covers 19 residues. CDR3: CAISDGTSGKKSSYNEQFF. The CDR3 DNA sequence: TGTGCCATCAGTGATGGAACTAGCGGAAAAAAAAGCTCCTACAATGAGCAGTTCTTC.

This chain's CDR3 is CASSPYGDSDYSNQPQHF. CDR3 nucleotide sequence: TGTGCCAGCTCACCCTATGGGGACAGCGATTATAGCAATCAGCCCCAGCATTTT. The V and J genes are TRBV18 and TRBJ1-5; 7 nucleotides align to TRBD1. The CDR3 is 18 amino acids. Germline V gene lookup returns CDR1 KGHSH and CDR2 LQKENI. V shed 3 bases, J shed 0 bases, and the junction held 11 bases outside the gene matches.

This clonotype was seen only a few times. The V and J genes are TRBV5-1 and TRBJ2-5; D ambiguous. The germline V gene has CDR1 SGHRS and CDR2 YFSETQ. The CDR3 spans 15 residues. V lost 4 bases and J lost 2, with 15 bases in between. CDR3 nucleotide sequence: TGCGCCAGCAGCCCCACGAGAGTTCTACAAGAGACCCAGTACTTC. This sequence encodes CASSPTRVLQETQYF.

The V call is TRBV7-9, the J call TRBJ2-5, with 7 bases matching TRBD1. This CDR3 region has 15 residues. The V gene's germline CDR1 is SEHNR and CDR2 FQNEAQ (reference sequence). V shed 0 bases, J shed 2 bases, and the junction held 3 bases outside the gene matches. The CDR3 DNA sequence: TGTGCCAGCAGCTTAGCCGGGACAGAACAAGAGACCCAGTACTTC. Amino acids: CASSLAGTEQETQYF.

V is TRBV28 and J is TRBJ1-5; the D is unclear. Germline loops: CDR1 MDHEN, CDR2 SYDVKM. Trimming removed 6 bases from V and 2 bases from J, with 17 bases in between. The CDR3 runs to 16 residues. As DNA, the CDR3 is TGTGCCAGCAGCCAAGGAGGGTTACGGGGCAATCAGCCCCAGCATTTT. Its translation is CASSQGGLRGNQPQHF.

This clonotype came up a few times. The chain carries TRBV7-2 and TRBJ2-1; D perhaps matches TRBD1 (6 bases). The CDR3 length is 16 residues. Per the germline V gene, CDR1 is SGHTA and CDR2 is FQGNSA. The ends were cut back, 5 bases at V and 0 bases at J, with 14 bases in the middle. The CDR3 loop is CASSTRTASSYNEQFF. CDR3 bases: TGTGCCAGCAGCACCCGGACAGCGAGCTCCTACAATGAGCAGTTCTTC.

The chain carries TRBV18 and TRBJ1-1; D may be TRBD1 (6 bases). This CDR3 comprises 14 residues. Germline loops: CDR1 KGHSH, CDR2 LQKENI. The V end lost 3 bases, the J end lost 4 bases, and 12 bases lay between the germline ends. CDR3 nucleotides: TGTGCCAGCTCACCTAAACAGGGTTCCACTGAAGCTTTCTTT. This encodes CASSPKQGSTEAFF.

This clonotype was counted between two and nine times. The chain couples TRBV5-1 to TRBJ2-1; TRBD1 aligns across 9 bases. Looked up from germline, CDR1 is SGHRS and CDR2 is YFSETQ. J gave up 8 bases and V 4 bases, and 10 bases lay outside the gene matches. There are 15 residues in the CDR3. This CDR3 reads CASSIIPGQGDEQFF. For the CDR3, the DNA is TGCGCCAGCAGCATAATACCGGGACAGGGTGATGAGCAGTTCTTC. Variable domain in full (rest from reference TRBV5-1 and TRBJ2-1): KAGVTQTPRYLIKTRGQQVTLSCSPISGHRSVSWYQQTPGQGLQFLFEYFSETQRNKGNFPGRFSGRQFSNSRSEMNVSTLELGDSALYLCASSIIPGQGDEQFFGPGTRLTVL.